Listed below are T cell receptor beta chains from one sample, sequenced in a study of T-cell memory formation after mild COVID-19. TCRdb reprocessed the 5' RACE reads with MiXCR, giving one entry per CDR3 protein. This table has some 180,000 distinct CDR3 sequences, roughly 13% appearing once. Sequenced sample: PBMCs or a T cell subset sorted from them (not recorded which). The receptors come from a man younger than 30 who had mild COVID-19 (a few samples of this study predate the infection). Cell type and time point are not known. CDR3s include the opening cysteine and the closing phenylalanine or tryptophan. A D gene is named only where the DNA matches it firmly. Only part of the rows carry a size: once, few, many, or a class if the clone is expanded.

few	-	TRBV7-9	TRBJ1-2	TGTGCCAGCAGCTTAACTCAAGGGGGCTATGGCTACACCTTC	CASSLTQGGYGYTF
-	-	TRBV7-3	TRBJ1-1	TGTGCCAGCAGCTTATACCCCAACACTGAAGCTTTCTTT	CASSLYPNTEAFF
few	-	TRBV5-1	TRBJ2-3	TGCGCCAGCAGCTTGTCAGAGGGGGATACGCAGTATTTT	CASSLSEGDTQYF
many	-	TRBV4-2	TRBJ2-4	TGTGCCAGCAGCCAAGATCCCAGGCCGGGGGCGGGAAACATTCAGTACTTC	CASSQDPRPGAGNIQYF
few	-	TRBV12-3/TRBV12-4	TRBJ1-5	TGTGCCAGCAGTACTACCCTCAATCAGCCCCAGCATTTT	CASSTTLNQPQHF
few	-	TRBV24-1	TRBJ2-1	TGTGCCACCAGTGATTTTTTGCGGCAGTTCTTC	CATSDFLRQFF
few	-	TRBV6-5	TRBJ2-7	TGTGCCAGCAGTTACAGCAGATGGGCCATCTACGAGCAGTACTTC	CASSYSRWAIYEQYF
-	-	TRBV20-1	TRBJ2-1	TGCAGTGCTAGCCTGAATGGGGGCGTACTATACAATGAGCAGTTCTTC	CSASLNGGVLYNEQFF
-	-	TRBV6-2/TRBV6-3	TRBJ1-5	TGTGCCAGCAGTTACTCGACGTTTGGACCCGAAACCCCGAATCAGCCCCAGCATTTT	CASSYSTFGPETPNQPQHF
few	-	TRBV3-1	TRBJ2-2	TGTGCCAGCAGCCACCCAACAGAGAACACCGGGGAGCTGTTTTTT	CASSHPTENTGELFF
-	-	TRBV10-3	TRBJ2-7	TGTGCCATCAGTGCCCAACCCGGATTCGGGCAGTACTTC	CAISAQPGFGQYF
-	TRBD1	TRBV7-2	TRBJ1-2	TGTGCCAGCAGCCGCAGGGGGATTGATGGCTACACCTTC	CASSRRGIDGYTF
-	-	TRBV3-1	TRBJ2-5	TGTGCCAGCAGCCCTCATCCCATTAAGTGGCAAGAGACCCAGTACTTC	CASSPHPIKWQETQYF
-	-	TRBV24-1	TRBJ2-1	TGTGCCACCAGTGATTTTGGACTTTCGGAGTTCTTC	CATSDFGLSEFF
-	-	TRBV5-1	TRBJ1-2	TGCGCCAGCAGCGAGGGACTTGAAGGTGGCTACACCTTC	CASSEGLEGGYTF
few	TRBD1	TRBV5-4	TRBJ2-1	TGTGCCAGCAGCTCCCGGACAGGGGGTTACAATGAGCAGTTCTTC	CASSSRTGGYNEQFF
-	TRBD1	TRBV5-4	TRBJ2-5	TGTGCCAGCAGCTCCAGCACAGGGGGAGAGACCCAGTACTTC	CASSSSTGGETQYF
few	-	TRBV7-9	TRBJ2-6	TGTGCCAGCAGCCAACAGGGCTCTGGGGCCAACGTCCTGACTTTC	CASSQQGSGANVLTF
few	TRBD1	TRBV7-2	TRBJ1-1	TGTGCCAGCAGCTTACAGGGGGCGAGATTCACTGAAGCTTTCTTT	CASSLQGARFTEAFF
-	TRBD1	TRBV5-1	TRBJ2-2	TGCGCCAGCAGCTCGCACCCCGGGACAGGGAGAAACACCGGGGAGCTGTTTTTT	CASSSHPGTGRNTGELFF
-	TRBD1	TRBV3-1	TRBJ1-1	TGTGCCAGCAGCCAAGAACAGGGGAAAGGGACTGAAGCTTTCTTT	CASSQEQGKGTEAFF
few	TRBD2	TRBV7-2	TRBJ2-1	TGTGCCACCACGGGGGGGACTTTCTACAATGAGCAGTTCTTC	CATTGGTFYNEQFF
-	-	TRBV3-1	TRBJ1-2	TGTGCCAGCAGCCGGCAGATCAAGGACTATGGCTACACCTTC	CASSRQIKDYGYTF
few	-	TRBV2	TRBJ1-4	TGTGCCAGCAGGGATCTCTACGGTTTCGGTGAAAAACTGTTTTTT	CASRDLYGFGEKLFF
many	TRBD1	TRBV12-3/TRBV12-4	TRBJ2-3	TGTGCCAGTACAGGGGGCCTAAGCACAGATACGCAGTATTTT	CASTGGLSTDTQYF
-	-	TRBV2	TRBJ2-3	TGTGCCAGCAGTGTTGGTTACACAGATACGCAGTATTTT	CASSVGYTDTQYF
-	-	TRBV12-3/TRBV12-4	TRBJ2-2	TGTGCCAGCGGCGACTTGTCACCCGGGGAGCTGTTTTTT	CASGDLSPGELFF